Given below is one T cell receptor beta chain in context. This sample was taken from a study of blood T cell repertoires in COVID-19. Germline CDR1 is SGHRS and CDR2 is YFSETQ. The length of the CDR3 is 16 residues. Trimming pared 2 bases from V and 3 bases from J, leaving 14 bases between. In the source study's methods: Amplified reference gene primers provided the basis for estimating nucleated cell counts. This table comes from immunoSEQ multiplex PCR, and its TCRdb copy is limited to in-frame clones, with some not included. V and J calls and clone size come straight from that table; D and trimming were deduced from the DNA. The sample holds about 35,000 clones, roughly four fifths seen once.

The chain combines TRBV5-1 with TRBJ2-2; maybe TRBD1 (5 bases). The specimen sequenced was peripheral blood. The clonotype was recovered from an elderly man with active or convalescent COVID-19. The CDR3 DNA follows: TGCGCCAGCAGCTTTGGCACCAGGGCCGACACCGGGGAGCTGTTTTTT. It encodes CASSFGTRADTGELFF.